The 24 T cell receptor beta chains presented below share a single source sample, sequenced in a study of blood T cell repertoires in COVID-19 (dated by TCRdb to 2020 to 2021). The method was the immunoSEQ multiplex PCR assay. Here the immuneACCESS table is served through TCRdb, limited to in-frame sequences with V and J called. Missing clones are a known gap in these copies; in checked studies unresolved V genes cover under half, and the rest lacks a known reason. This sample is represented by 120,000 to 150,000 clones; approximately 88% of them were singletons. Of the sample, approximately 4.6% is held by the ten largest clones. Source material: peripheral blood. Every receptor here comes from a human donor in a cohort sampled during active COVID-19.

The gene calls are TRBV19 and TRBJ2-5, with unresolved D. CDR1 is LNHDA and CDR2 is SQIVND in the germline V gene (reference sequence). V lost 3 bases and J lost 2, with 7 bases in between. The CDR3 sequence is 13 residues long. CDR3 DNA: TGTGCCAGTAGTATGGGCTATCAAGAGACCCAGTACTTC. Translation: CASSMGYQETQYF.

This clone has just a few counts. The chain uses TRBV2 and TRBJ1-5, with D possibly being TRBD1 (5 bases). The CDR3 loop spans 15 amino acids. Trimming removed 7 bases at V and 1 base at J, with 14 bases between. CDR1 is SNHLY and CDR2 is FYNNEI in the germline V gene. The CDR3, as DNA: TGTGCCAGCAAGGGGCCAGCGGGAAGCAATCAGCCCCAGCATTTT. As protein: CASKGPAGSNQPQHF. The full variable domain, rest sourced from reference TRBV2 and TRBJ1-5, is EPEVTQTPSHQVTQMGQEVILRCVPISNHLYFYWYRQILGQKVEFLVSFYNNEISEKSEIFDDQFSVERPDGSNFTLKIRSTKLEDSAMYFCASKGPAGSNQPQHFGDGTRLSIL.

This clone was seen a few times. The chain recombines TRBV2 with TRBJ2-7; possibly TRBD2 for D (5 bases). With 7 bases removed from V and 1 base from J, the gap between germline ends came to 14 bases. CDR1 and CDR2 from the germline V gene are SNHLY and FYNNEI. The CDR3 runs to 14 residues. The CDR3, as DNA: TGTGCCAGCACTCCAAGCGGCAGTTCCTACGAGCAGTACGTC. Translating gives CASTPSGSSYEQYV.

The chain links TRBV10-3 to TRBJ2-3; 7 nucleotides line up with TRBD2. The CDR3 consists of 11 residues. CDR1 and CDR2 (germline): ENHRY, SYGVKD. V trimming: 8 bases; J trimming: 5 bases; junction bases outside the gene matches: 1. The DNA for the CDR3 is TGTGCCATCGGGGGGGGAGATACGCAGTATTTT. It yields the protein CAIGGGDTQYF.

The rearrangement links TRBV6-5 to TRBJ2-5; 13 nucleotides align to TRBD2. There are 15 residues in the CDR3. CDR1 and CDR2 (germline): MNHEY, SVGAGI. Germline trimming cut 10 bases from V and 4 bases from J; bases unmatched to any gene: 9. This CDR3 reads CATLRTSGRRETQYF. DNA of the CDR3: TGTGCCACCTTGAGGACTAGCGGGAGACGAGAGACCCAGTACTTC.

This clone was seen just once. The rearrangement joins TRBV4-2 to TRBJ2-5; 10 bases align to TRBD2. The CDR3 length is 16 residues. The germline V gene encodes CDR1 LGHNA and CDR2 YNFKEQ. J lost 3 bases, V lost 4 bases, and 8 bases had no gene match. CDR3 in DNA: TGTGCCAGCAGCCCGGGGACTAGCGAGAGGGAAGAGACCCAGTACTTC. It is translated as CASSPGTSEREETQYF.

The chain carries TRBV12-3 or TRBV12-4 and TRBJ2-5; possibly TRBD1 for D (5 bases). The CDR3 sequence is 12 residues long. V was pared by 10 bases and J by 4 bases, with 13 bases between. CDR3 amino acids: CAIPGYGETQYF. In DNA form, the CDR3 reads TGTGCCATCCCAGGGTACGGAGAGACCCAGTACTTC.

In this sample, this clone turned up once. The J gene is TRBJ2-5, the V gene TRBV6-6; 8 bases match TRBD2. CDR1 and CDR2 from the germline V gene are MNHNY and SVGAGI (reference sequence). The CDR3 runs to 13 residues. With 7 bases clipped from V and 5 bases from J, the junction kept 6 bases outside the gene matches. CDR3 sequence (DNA): TGTGCCAGCACAGCGGGGGCCCACGAGACCCAGTACTTC. It encodes CASTAGAHETQYF.

V gene TRBV7-9 combines with J gene TRBJ1-2; TRBD1 aligns across 9 bases. Trimming cost V 6 bases and J 13 bases; bases outside gene matches: 9. CDR1 and CDR2 from the germline V gene are SEHNR and FQNEAQ (reference sequence). There are 12 residues in the CDR3. CDR3 nucleotide sequence: TGTGCCAGCAGTCTATTGGGACAGGGTATCACCTTC. Translated, it gives CASSLLGQGITF.

This clone is a singleton in its sample. The V call is TRBV5-1, the J call TRBJ1-1; D is undetermined. The germline gives CDR1 SGHRS, CDR2 YFSETQ. The CDR3 consists of 14 residues. V gave up 6 bases and J gave up 4 bases, with 16 bases separating them. The CDR3, as DNA: TGCGCCAGCACCCCTGGGGAGGGAGCCACTGAAGCTTTCTTT. Protein: CASTPGEGATEAFF.

To note about this clone: This CDR3 is also generated by other DNA sequences in the sample. This chain uses TRBV11-1 with TRBJ1-1, with D unresolved. From germline, CDR1 is SGHAT and CDR2 FQDESV (reference sequence). The length of the CDR3 is 14 residues. V shed 0 bases and J shed 5 bases, with 10 bases lying between them. Here the CDR3 DNA reads TGTGCCAGCAGCTTAGCTCAAGGGAGGACTGAAGCTTTCTTT. Its protein is CASSLAQGRTEAFF.

This sequence joins TRBV5-1 and TRBJ2-5, with a tentative D call TRBD2 (5 bases). Germline loops: CDR1 SGHRS, CDR2 YFSETQ. V lost 0 bases, J lost 0 bases, and 9 bases lay in between. CDR3 length: 15 amino acids. This CDR3 is CASSLAGTDQETQYF. The CDR3, as DNA: TGCGCCAGCAGCTTGGCGGGAACAGACCAAGAGACCCAGTACTTC. Drawing the rest from reference TRBV5-1 and TRBJ2-5, the complete variable domain is KAGVTQTPRYLIKTRGQQVTLSCSPISGHRSVSWYQQTPGQGLQFLFEYFSETQRNKGNFPGRFSGRQFSNSRSEMNVSTLELGDSALYLCASSLAGTDQETQYFGPGTRLLVL.

V is TRBV10-3 and J is TRBJ2-3, with D possibly being TRBD2 (6 bases). CDR3 length equals 14 residues. Trimming pared 10 bases from V and 4 bases from J, leaving 18 bases between. CDR1 is ENHRY, CDR2 SYGVKD, per germline. The CDR3 loop is CATEGTAGSDTQYF. The CDR3 coding sequence is TGTGCCACGGAGGGGACCGCCGGATCAGATACGCAGTATTTT.

The genes are TRBV10-1 and TRBJ2-4; the match to TRBD1 covers 8 bases. V shed 9 bases, J shed 1 base, and the junction held 20 bases outside the gene matches. The CDR3 length is 19 residues. Germline assignment: CDR1 WNHNN and CDR2 SYGVQD (reference sequence). The CDR3 nucleotides are TGCGCCAGACAACACCATGACAGGGGTATGCCTATGGCCAAAAACATTCAGTACTTC. Its translation is CARQHHDRGMPMAKNIQYF.

The genes are TRBV19 and TRBJ1-6; D gene ambiguous. Trimming pared 5 bases from V and 7 bases from J, leaving 12 bases between. In germline, CDR1 is LNHDA, CDR2 SQIVND (reference sequence). This CDR3 region has 14 residues. The CDR3 sequence: CASSSSGGNSPLHF. The CDR3 coding sequence is TGTGCCAGTAGTTCCAGTGGAGGCAATTCACCCCTCCACTTT.

The chain is built from TRBV4-2 and TRBJ2-3; unclear D gene. The CDR3 covers 12 residues. Deletions cut 1 base from V and 6 bases from J, with 5 bases between. Germline CDR1 LGHNA, CDR2 YNFKEQ. The CDR3 protein is CASSQVGDTQYF. The CDR3 nucleotides read TGTGCCAGCAGCCAAGTCGGGGATACGCAGTATTTT.

The genes are TRBV30 and TRBJ2-5, with a weak D call TRBD2 (7 bases). The germline gives CDR1 GTSNPN, CDR2 SVGIG (reference sequence). Deletions cut 0 bases from V and 1 base from J, with 9 bases between. CDR3 length: 14 residues. The CDR3 bases are TGTGCCTGGAGTGTAGGGGGGGCCCAAGAGACCCAGTACTTC. This codes for CAWSVGGAQETQYF.

CDR3 bases: TGTGCCAGCAGCTTGTTAGGGAGGAAGACTGAAGCTTTCTTT. This encodes CASSLLGRKTEAFF. The chain has TRBV5-6 and TRBJ1-1; no firm D call. Between the trimmed V and J ends, which lost 1 base and 5 bases, there was a span of 12 bases. The CDR3 is made up of 14 amino acids. Germline-derived CDR1 and CDR2 are SGHDT and YYEEEE.

The chain links TRBV30 to TRBJ2-7, with D possibly being TRBD2 (7 bases). Per the germline V gene, CDR1 is GTSNPN and CDR2 is SVGIG (reference sequence). This CDR3 contains 13 residues. The ends were cut back, 0 bases at V and 6 bases at J, with 12 bases in the middle. This chain's CDR3 is CAWSVGGAGEQYV. CDR3 in DNA: TGTGCCTGGAGTGTTGGGGGGGCAGGCGAGCAGTACGTC.

The rearrangement uses TRBV19 and TRBJ2-1; 7 bases map to TRBD2. The junction had 4 bases not matched to a gene; V was cut back by 0 bases and J by 2 bases. This CDR3 is 16 amino acids long. The germline gives CDR1 LNHDA, CDR2 SQIVND (reference sequence). Written as DNA, the CDR3 is TGTGCCAGTAGTATAGAGGAGGGAGGGCCCTACAATGAGCAGTTCTTC. Amino acids: CASSIEEGGPYNEQFF.

The V call is TRBV28, the J call TRBJ2-3; no clear D. From germline, CDR1 is MDHEN and CDR2 SYDVKM. The V end lost 3 bases, the J end lost 9 bases, and 13 bases lay between the germline ends. This CDR3 is 13 amino acids long. For the CDR3, the DNA is TGTGCCAGCAGTTTCCCCGGGTCCGGAACGCAGTATTTT. Its translation is CASSFPGSGTQYF.

This chain links TRBV5-1 with TRBJ2-2, with TRBD2 identical over 7 bases. The V and J ends lost 4 bases and 4 bases, in that order; junction bases with no gene match: 10. The CDR3 spans 16 residues. Germline V gene data show CDR1 as SGHRS and CDR2 as YFSETQ. The CDR3 coding sequence is TGCGCCAGCAGCCCGACGACTAGCCGGAGCACCGGGGAGCTGTTTTTT. Amino acid sequence: CASSPTTSRSTGELFF. The variable domain in full, completed from reference TRBV5-1 and TRBJ2-2, reads KAGVTQTPRYLIKTRGQQVTLSCSPISGHRSVSWYQQTPGQGLQFLFEYFSETQRNKGNFPGRFSGRQFSNSRSEMNVSTLELGDSALYLCASSPTTSRSTGELFFGEGSRLTVL.

The chain couples TRBV5-5 to TRBJ1-6; D uncertain. This CDR3 is 15 amino acids long. V shed 0 bases and J shed 8 bases, with 12 bases lying between them. The V gene's germline CDR1 is SGHKS and CDR2 YYEKEE (reference sequence). The DNA for the CDR3 is TGTGCCAGCAGCTTGGCGCCACTACCCGATTCACCCCTCCACTTT. Its translation: CASSLAPLPDSPLHF.

The gene calls are TRBV19 and TRBJ2-3; 8 bases are a match to TRBD1. The CDR3 totals 13 residues. Germline V gives CDR1 LNHDA, CDR2 SQIVND (reference sequence). Germline trimming cut 9 bases from V and 3 bases from J; bases unmatched to any gene: 5. CDR3 nucleotide sequence: TGTGCCAGCGCAGACAGGGGAACAGATACGCAGTATTTT. Its protein is CASADRGTDTQYF. Full variable domain (missing parts from reference TRBV19 and TRBJ2-3): DGGITQSPKYLFRKEGQNVTLSCEQNLNHDAMYWYRQDPGQGLRLIYYSQIVNDFQKGDIAEGYSVSREKKESFPLTVTSAQKNPTAFYLCASADRGTDTQYFGPGTRLTVL.